This T cell receptor beta chain was captured in a study of blood T cell repertoires in COVID-19. The overall study: Spain, Italy and the United States supplied samples that represented acute and convalescent COVID-19.

This table comes from immunoSEQ multiplex PCR, and its TCRdb copy is limited to in-frame clones, with some not included. The sample contains 150,000 to 200,000 clones, about 87% of which appear only once. Trimming took off 8 bases at V and 3 bases at J, with 2 bases between the two ends. Germline CDR1 and CDR2: MNHEY and SVGAGI. This CDR3 contains 10 residues. The sequence derives from a woman in her 30s with acute or convalescent COVID-19. The J gene is TRBJ1-3, the V gene TRBV6-5; D call uncertain. Sample: peripheral blood. The CDR3 sequence: CASHGNTIYF. Written as DNA, the CDR3 is TGTGCCAGCCATGGAAACACCATATATTTT.